This section outlines one T cell receptor beta chain sequence together with its context. As yet, its antigen is unknown. The CDR3 spans 14 residues. The germline V gene encodes CDR1 SEHNR and CDR2 FQNEAQ (reference sequence). V lost 4 bases, J lost 5 bases, and 4 bases stayed unmatched. Every donor, a Caucasian adult, lived in Nashville, Tennessee. Division of CD4+ cells produced a CD45RA+ naive subset and a CD45RA-negative memory subset. These data are taken from a study of shared clonotypes between healthy human individuals. Study outcomes and limitations: The sampled material consisted only of blood, and tissue repertoires are likely to differ.

TCRdb keeps only in-frame clones here, not all; method: immunoSEQ multiplex PCR. The sample contains 2 million to 2.5 million clones, under 97% of which appear only once. The chain is built from TRBV7-9 and TRBJ2-3, with 9 bases lining up with TRBD1. Sequencing was carried out using naive CD4+ T cells sorted from blood. Subset given: CD45RA+ positively selected. The sequence derives from a man between 18 and 29 years old in good health. CDR3 nucleotide sequence: TGTGCCAGCAGCTCACAGGGGGCTCAAGATACGCAGTATTTT. This codes for CASSSQGAQDTQYF.